These 22 T cell receptor beta chains were sequenced from one sample in a study of T-cell reconstitution after alpha-beta-depleted transplantation in children listed by TCRdb under 2016. The library relied on PCR. Sequencing was carried out with an Illumina HiSeq 2500. TCR library preparation used molecular barcoding, with unique molecular identifiers applied to normalize quantification of the TCRbeta repertoire. The raw public reads went through TCRdb reprocessing: fastp at Q25, MiXCR clone calling, in-frame beta chains kept. Rows are unified per CDR3 protein, each entry keeping the most common DNA and genes. The sample records 700,000 or so distinct CDR3 sequences, under 15% of which are singletons. Jointly, the top ten make up around 0.79% of the sample. In the paper's terms, the treatment or condition label means: allogeneic hematopoietic cell transplantation with graft depleted of TCRalphabeta T cells and CD19 B cells.

This material consisted of PBMCs, taken before TCRalphabeta/CD19-depleted stem cell transplant. These receptors originate from a girl aged 2 to 9 with congenital amegakaryocytic thrombocytopenia, due to receive a stem cell transplant.

This clonotype was detected ten times or more. V usage is TRBV20-1 and J usage is TRBJ2-7; 9 bases are shared with TRBD1. CDR3 length: 14 amino acids. The V and J ends lost 3 bases and 5 bases, in that order; junction bases with no gene match: 8. Germline V lookup: CDR1 DFQATT, CDR2 SNEGSKA (reference sequence). The CDR3, as DNA: TGCAGTGCTAGTGACAGGGGGGTGTTCGACGAGCAGTACTTC. Encoded protein: CSASDRGVFDEQYF.

This chain links TRBV6-5 with TRBJ1-5; 7 nucleotides line up with TRBD1. Germline assignment: CDR1 MNHEY and CDR2 SVGAGI. The CDR3 contains 13 residues. Losses at the gene ends were 3 bases for V and 7 bases for J; bases not matched to a gene: 3. The CDR3 reads CASSYTGVQPQHF. The CDR3 DNA is TGTGCCAGCAGTTATACAGGGGTCCAGCCCCAGCATTTT.

The chain couples TRBV20-1 to TRBJ2-7, with 7 bases matching TRBD1. Germline CDR1 and CDR2: DFQATT and SNEGSKA (reference sequence). The CDR3 loop spans 14 amino acids. Trimming at V came to 4 bases and at J to 3 bases, leaving 9 bases not matched to a gene. In nucleotides, the CDR3 is TGCAGTGCTACCTTTTGGGACAGAAGCTACGAGCAGTACTTC. Translating it yields CSATFWDRSYEQYF.

This clonotype was detected many times. The chain links TRBV15 to TRBJ2-5, with no clear D. The CDR3 loop spans 16 amino acids. The germline gives CDR1 LNHNV, CDR2 YYDKDF (reference sequence). V was pared by 1 base and J by 0 bases, with 12 bases between. CDR3 sequence (DNA): TGTGCCACCAGCAGAGTTCAGATACCGTACCAAGAGACCCAGTACTTC. Encoded protein: CATSRVQIPYQETQYF.

This chain uses TRBV20-1 with TRBJ2-7; weak D call: TRBD2 (6 bases). Trimming took 3 bases from V and 9 from J, leaving 24 bases between them. Germline lookup yields CDR1 DFQATT and CDR2 SNEGSKA (reference sequence). This CDR3 is built from 15 residues. Written as DNA, the CDR3 is TGCAGTGCTAGCGAGTTTATCGGGAGAACAGACGGGCAGTACTTC. Translating it yields CSASEFIGRTDGQYF.

This clonotype was seen at least ten times. V gene TRBV11-2 combines with J gene TRBJ2-3; a weak D match, TRBD2 (5 bases). The V gene's germline CDR1 is SGHAT and CDR2 FQNNGV. The V and J ends lost 6 bases and 7 bases respectively, with 20 bases between them. This CDR3 is 15 amino acids long. Written as DNA, the CDR3 is TGTGCCAGCAGTTCAATCGGACGGTCGGGGTATACGCAGTATTTT. Residues: CASSSIGRSGYTQYF.

The chain uses TRBV2 and TRBJ1-5, with a tentative D call TRBD1 (5 bases). The CDR3 loop spans 13 amino acids. The germline CDR1 and CDR2 sequences are SNHLY and FYNNEI. The germline V and J ends were trimmed by 3 bases and 5 bases, with 8 bases remaining between them. The CDR3 region has the DNA TGTGCCAGCAGTGATTCGGGGGATCAGCCCCAGCATTTT. Translated, it gives CASSDSGDQPQHF.

The gene calls are TRBV24-1 and TRBJ2-3; 12 bases are shared with TRBD2. CDR3 length: 17 amino acids. Per the germline V gene, CDR1 is KGHDR and CDR2 is SFDVKD. V lost 4 bases, J lost 3 bases, and 7 bases stayed unmatched. The CDR3 sequence is CATSDPSSGRATDTQYF. CDR3 in DNA: TGTGCCACCAGTGACCCCTCTAGCGGGAGGGCGACAGATACGCAGTATTTT.

The chain uses TRBV7-9 and TRBJ2-5; D perhaps matches TRBD2 (6 bases). This CDR3 has 15 amino acids. The V gene's germline CDR1 is SEHNR and CDR2 FQNEAQ (reference sequence). Trimming took 5 bases from V and 4 from J, leaving 17 bases between them. The CDR3 sequence is CASSIPGLHTETQYF. DNA of the CDR3: TGTGCCAGCAGCATACCGGGACTGCACACAGAGACCCAGTACTTC.

This clonotype was detected ten times or more. The chain is built from TRBV20-1 and TRBJ2-5, with D possibly being TRBD2 (6 bases). The CDR3 has 15 amino acids. V dropped 0 bases and J dropped 4 bases, with 15 bases sitting between them. CDR1 is DFQATT, CDR2 SNEGSKA, per germline (reference sequence). CDR3 nucleotides: TGCAGTGCTAGAGACCTACTGGAGGGCAGAGAGACCCAGTACTTC. This gives the protein CSARDLLEGRETQYF.

This clonotype was found a few times. The chain links TRBV5-6 to TRBJ2-1; TRBD2 matches at 14 bases. Losses at the gene ends were 0 bases for V and 10 bases for J; bases not matched to a gene: 9. Germline values: CDR1 SGHDT, CDR2 YYEEEE. The CDR3 is 17 residues long. CDR3 sequence: CASSLDPRLAGGREQFF. CDR3 DNA sequence: TGTGCCAGCAGCTTGGATCCGAGACTAGCGGGAGGGAGGGAGCAGTTCTTC.

V gene TRBV4-2 combines with J gene TRBJ2-3; 13 positions agree with TRBD2. Germline lookup yields CDR1 LGHNA and CDR2 YNFKEQ. This CDR3 comprises 14 residues. The CDR3 here is CAAGLAGVLDTQYF. The CDR3 DNA reads TGTGCAGCAGGACTAGCGGGGGTTTTGGATACGCAGTATTTT.

This clonotype appeared many times. The chain employs TRBV20-1 and TRBJ1-2; D gene unclear. Per germline, CDR1 DFQATT and CDR2 SNEGSKA (reference sequence). The V end lost 2 bases, the J end lost 2 bases, and 12 bases lay between the germline ends. The length of the CDR3 is 14 residues. CDR3 residues: CSARSQTRNYGYTF. Here the CDR3 DNA reads TGCAGTGCTAGATCCCAGACGAGGAACTATGGCTACACCTTC.

V and J are TRBV2 and TRBJ2-3; 11 bases agree with TRBD2. V trimming: 7 bases; J trimming: 4 bases; junction bases outside the gene matches: 10. The germline V gene has CDR1 SNHLY and CDR2 FYNNEI. CDR3 length: 16 residues. This CDR3 is CASKGPLAGAADTQYF. As DNA, the CDR3 is TGTGCCAGCAAGGGGCCACTAGCGGGAGCCGCAGATACGCAGTATTTT.

This clonotype was seen repeatedly, ten times or more. V and J are TRBV5-1 and TRBJ2-3; possibly TRBD1 for D (7 bases). The CDR3 loop spans 14 amino acids. V lost 6 bases, J lost 6 bases, and 17 bases lay in between. In germline, CDR1 is SGHRS, CDR2 YFSETQ. The CDR3: CASKEQGGVDTQYF. The CDR3, as DNA: TGCGCCAGCAAGGAGCAGGGGGGAGTGGATACGCAGTATTTT.

There are many counts of this clonotype. J is TRBJ1-2 and V is TRBV12-3 or TRBV12-4, with D possibly TRBD1 on 5 matching bases. Trimming took 5 bases from V and 5 from J, leaving 12 bases between them. The CDR3 loop spans 13 amino acids. Here the CDR3 reads CASSRDGLYGYTF. The DNA of the CDR3 is TGTGCCAGCAGTCGGGACGGTTTGTATGGCTACACCTTC.

This clonotype was counted at least ten times. V and J are TRBV29-1 and TRBJ2-7, with D tentatively TRBD1 (5 bases). Between the trimmed V and J ends, which lost 3 bases and 1 base, there was a span of 10 bases. This CDR3 is built from 13 residues. The V gene's germline CDR1 is SQVTM and CDR2 ANQGSEA. The DNA of the CDR3 is TGCAGCGTTGACTGGCAGGGTTCCTACGAGCAGTACTTC. Translated: CSVDWQGSYEQYF.

In its sample, this clonotype was seen many times. This chain links TRBV5-1 with TRBJ2-3, with TRBD2 matching over 8 bases. This CDR3 contains 14 residues. V gave up 4 bases and J gave up 6 bases; unmatched junction bases: 7. Germline CDR1 reads SGHRS; CDR2 reads YFSETQ. The DNA for the CDR3 is TGCGCCAGCAGCGCGGGAGGTTTCGGTGATACGCAGTATTTT. As protein: CASSAGGFGDTQYF.

At least ten counts were recorded for this clonotype. The rearrangement joins TRBV4-2 to TRBJ2-1; TRBD2 agrees at 7 bases. J lost 1 base, V lost 2 bases, and 8 bases had no gene match. The CDR3 runs 17 residues. Germline CDR1 LGHNA, CDR2 YNFKEQ. CDR3 in amino acids: CASSQTLAGTSYNEQFF. CDR3 coding DNA: TGTGCCAGCAGCCAAACCTTAGCGGGCACTTCCTACAATGAGCAGTTCTTC.

A few counts support this clonotype. The V gene is TRBV3-1, the J gene TRBJ1-5; no clear D. CDR1 and CDR2 from the germline V gene are LGHDT and YNNKEL (reference sequence). CDR3 size: 14 residues. Between the trimmed V and J ends, which lost 4 bases and 0 bases, there was a span of 7 bases. This CDR3 reads CASSRSGSNQPQHF. The CDR3 DNA sequence: TGTGCCAGCAGCCGTTCCGGTAGCAATCAGCCCCAGCATTTT.

This clonotype was observed a few times. The chain carries TRBV7-8 and TRBJ1-2; 11 bases map to TRBD1. The CDR3 totals 15 residues. After removal of 5 bases from V and 4 bases from J, the junction contained 6 bases not matched to a gene. Germline V gene sequence: CDR1 SGHVS, CDR2 FQNEAQ. CDR3 nucleotides: TGTGCCAGCAGCCTCTCTGGACAGGGGGCCTATGGCTACACCTTC. The encoded protein is CASSLSGQGAYGYTF.

This clonotype appeared a few times. V and J are TRBV7-9 and TRBJ2-5; TRBD2 might be the D (5 bases). V was shortened by 2 bases and J by 4 bases, with 11 bases between the two germline ends. Per germline, CDR1 SEHNR and CDR2 FQNEAQ (reference sequence). The CDR3 length is 14 residues. The CDR3 nucleotides are TGTGCCAGCAGCTTATCAGTGGCGGGAGAGACCCAGTACTTC. It encodes CASSLSVAGETQYF.